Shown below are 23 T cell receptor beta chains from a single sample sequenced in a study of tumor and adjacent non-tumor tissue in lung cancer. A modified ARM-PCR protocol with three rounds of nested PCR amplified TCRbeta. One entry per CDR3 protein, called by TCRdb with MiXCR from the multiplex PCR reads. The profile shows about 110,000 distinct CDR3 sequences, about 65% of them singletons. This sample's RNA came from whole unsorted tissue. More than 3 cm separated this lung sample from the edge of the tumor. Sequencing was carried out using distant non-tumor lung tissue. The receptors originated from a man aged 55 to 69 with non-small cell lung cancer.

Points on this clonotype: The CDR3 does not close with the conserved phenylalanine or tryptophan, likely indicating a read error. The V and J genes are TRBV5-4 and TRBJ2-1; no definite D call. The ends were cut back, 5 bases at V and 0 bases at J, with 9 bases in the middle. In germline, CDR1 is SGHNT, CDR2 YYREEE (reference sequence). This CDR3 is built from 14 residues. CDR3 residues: CASRVVGSYNEQFL. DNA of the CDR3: TGTGCCAGCAGGGTAGTGGGCTCCTACAATGAGCAGTTCCTC.

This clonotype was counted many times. CDR3 in DNA: TGTGCCAGCAGCTTAGTTGCGGGAGGGGAGACCCAGTACTTC. Translating it yields CASSLVAGGETQYF. The rearrangement joins TRBV7-9 to TRBJ2-5; 9 bases match TRBD2. In germline, CDR1 is SEHNR, CDR2 FQNEAQ (reference sequence). The CDR3 covers 14 residues. V was clipped by 1 base and J by 5 bases; unmatched bases: 2.

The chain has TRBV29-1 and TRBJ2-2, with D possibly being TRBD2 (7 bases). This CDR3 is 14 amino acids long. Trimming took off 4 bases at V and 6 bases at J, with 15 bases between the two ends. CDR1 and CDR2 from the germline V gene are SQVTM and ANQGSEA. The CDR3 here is CSVGEGGRAGELFF. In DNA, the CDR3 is TGCAGCGTTGGTGAGGGGGGGCGTGCCGGGGAGCTGTTTTTT.

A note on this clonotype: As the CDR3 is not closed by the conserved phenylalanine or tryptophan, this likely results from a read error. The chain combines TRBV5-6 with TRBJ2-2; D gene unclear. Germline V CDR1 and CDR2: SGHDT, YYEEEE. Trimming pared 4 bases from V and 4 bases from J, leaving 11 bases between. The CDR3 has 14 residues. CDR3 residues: CASSVEPSTGELFY. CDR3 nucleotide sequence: TGTGCCAGCAGCGTAGAACCAAGCACCGGGGAGCTGTTTTAT.

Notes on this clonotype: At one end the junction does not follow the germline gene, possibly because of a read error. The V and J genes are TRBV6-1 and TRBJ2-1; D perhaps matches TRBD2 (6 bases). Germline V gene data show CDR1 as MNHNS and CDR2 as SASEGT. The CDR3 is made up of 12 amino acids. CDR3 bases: TGTGCCAGAAGTGAAATGCGGGGTGAGCAGTTCTTC. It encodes CARSEMRGEQFF.

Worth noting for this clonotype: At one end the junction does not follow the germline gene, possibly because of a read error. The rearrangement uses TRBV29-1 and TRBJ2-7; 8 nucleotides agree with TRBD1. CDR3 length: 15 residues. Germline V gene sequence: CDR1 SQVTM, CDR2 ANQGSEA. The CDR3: CGVVPRGQETYEQYF. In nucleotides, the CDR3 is TGCGGCGTTGTTCCCCGGGGACAGGAGACCTACGAGCAGTACTTC.

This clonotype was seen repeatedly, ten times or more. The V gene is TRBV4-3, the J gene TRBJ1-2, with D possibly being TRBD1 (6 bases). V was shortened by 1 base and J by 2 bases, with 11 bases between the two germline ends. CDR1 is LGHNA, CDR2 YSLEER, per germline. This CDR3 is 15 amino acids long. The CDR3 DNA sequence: TGCGCCAGCAGCCAAGTGGAAGACAGGAACTATGGCTACACCTTC. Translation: CASSQVEDRNYGYTF.

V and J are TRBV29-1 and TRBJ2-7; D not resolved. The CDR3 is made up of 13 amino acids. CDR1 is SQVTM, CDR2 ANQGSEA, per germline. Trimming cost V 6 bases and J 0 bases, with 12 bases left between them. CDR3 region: CSVVDLNSYEQYF. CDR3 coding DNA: TGCAGCGTGGTAGACCTAAACTCCTACGAGCAGTACTTC.

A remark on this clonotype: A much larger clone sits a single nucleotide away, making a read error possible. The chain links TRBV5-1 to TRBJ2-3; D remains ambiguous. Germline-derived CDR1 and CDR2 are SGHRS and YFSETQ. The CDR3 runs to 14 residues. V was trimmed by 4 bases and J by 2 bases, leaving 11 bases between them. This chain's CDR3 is CASSLEYNTDTQYF. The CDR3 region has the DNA TGCGCCAGCAGCCTTGAATACAACACAGATACGCAGTATTTT.

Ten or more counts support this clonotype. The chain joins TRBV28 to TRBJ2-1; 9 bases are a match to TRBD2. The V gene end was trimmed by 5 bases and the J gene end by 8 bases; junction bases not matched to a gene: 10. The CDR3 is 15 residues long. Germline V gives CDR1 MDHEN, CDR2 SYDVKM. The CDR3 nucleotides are TGTGCCAGCAGTCCCCTTAGCGGGAGCGGGGATGAGCAGTTCTTC. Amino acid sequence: CASSPLSGSGDEQFF.

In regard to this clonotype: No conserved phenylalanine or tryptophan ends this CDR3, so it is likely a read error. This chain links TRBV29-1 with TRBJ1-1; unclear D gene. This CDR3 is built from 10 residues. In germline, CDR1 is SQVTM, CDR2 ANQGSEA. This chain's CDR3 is CGVVGPEAFY. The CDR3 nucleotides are TGCGGCGTTGTGGGTCCAGAAGCTTTCTAT.

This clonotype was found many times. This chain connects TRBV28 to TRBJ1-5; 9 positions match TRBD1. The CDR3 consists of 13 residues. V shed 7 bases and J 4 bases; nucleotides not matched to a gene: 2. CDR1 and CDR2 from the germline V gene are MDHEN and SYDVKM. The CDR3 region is CASTGTGNQPQHF. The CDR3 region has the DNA TGTGCCAGCACCGGGACAGGGAATCAGCCCCAGCATTTT. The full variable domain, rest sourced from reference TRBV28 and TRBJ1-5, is DVKVTQSSRYLVKRTGEKVFLECVQDMDHENMFWYRQDPGLGLRLIYFSYDVKMKEKGDIPEGYSVSREKKERFSLILESASTNQTSMYLCASTGTGNQPQHFGDGTRLSIL.

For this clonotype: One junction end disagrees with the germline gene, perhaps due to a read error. The DNA of the CDR3 is TGCGCCAGCAGCAAAGACTGGGAGGGGTGGGTGAAGCCCCAGCATTTT. Residues: CASSKDWEGWVKPQHF. The chain employs TRBV4-3 and TRBJ1-5, with a tentative D call TRBD1 (5 bases). Germline V gene data show CDR1 as LGHNA and CDR2 as YSLEER. The CDR3 has 16 residues.

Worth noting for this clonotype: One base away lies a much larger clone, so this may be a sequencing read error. The DNA for the CDR3 is TGTGCCAGCAGCTCGGGGTTCGGATCACCCCTCCACTTT. It translates to CASSSGFGSPLHF. V and J are TRBV7-8 and TRBJ1-6; D is unresolved. This CDR3 comprises 13 residues. V gave up 4 bases and J gave up 10 bases, with 11 bases separating them. The germline gives CDR1 SGHVS, CDR2 FQNEAQ. Using reference TRBV7-8 and TRBJ1-6 for the parts outside the CDR3, the full variable domain is GAGVSQSPRYKVAKRGQDVALRCDPISGHVSLFWYQQALGQGPEFLTYFQNEAQLDKSGLPSDRFFAERPEGSVSTLKIQRTQQEDSAVYLCASSSGFGSPLHFGNGTRLTVT.

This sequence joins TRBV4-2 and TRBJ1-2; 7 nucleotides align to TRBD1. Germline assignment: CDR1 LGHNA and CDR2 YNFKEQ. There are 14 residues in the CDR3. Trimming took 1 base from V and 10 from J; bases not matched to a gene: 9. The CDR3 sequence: CASSQAGTVPAYTF. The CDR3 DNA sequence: TGTGCCAGCAGCCAAGCCGGGACAGTACCAGCCTACACCTTC.

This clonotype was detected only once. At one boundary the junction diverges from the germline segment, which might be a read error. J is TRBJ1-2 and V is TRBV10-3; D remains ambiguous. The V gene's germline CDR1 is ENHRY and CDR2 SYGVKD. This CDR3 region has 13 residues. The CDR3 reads CAIGESNSYGYTF. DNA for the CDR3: TGTGCCATCGGTGAGTCGAACAGCTATGGCTACACCTTC.

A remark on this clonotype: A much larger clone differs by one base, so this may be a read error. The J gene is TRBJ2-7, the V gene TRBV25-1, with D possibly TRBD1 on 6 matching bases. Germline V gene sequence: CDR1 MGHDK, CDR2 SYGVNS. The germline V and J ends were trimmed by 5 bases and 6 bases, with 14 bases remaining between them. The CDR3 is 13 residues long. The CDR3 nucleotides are TGTGCCAGCAGTAACAGGGTCCGGGGCGAGCAGTACTTC. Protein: CASSNRVRGEQYF.

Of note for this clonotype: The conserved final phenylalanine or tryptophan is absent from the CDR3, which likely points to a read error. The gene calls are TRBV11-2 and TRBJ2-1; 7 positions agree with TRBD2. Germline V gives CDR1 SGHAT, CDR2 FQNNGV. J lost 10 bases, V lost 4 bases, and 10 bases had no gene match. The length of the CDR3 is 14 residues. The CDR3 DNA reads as TGTGCCAGCAGCTCCGTACCGAGCGGGGCCGAGCAGTTCTCC. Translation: CASSSVPSGAEQFS.

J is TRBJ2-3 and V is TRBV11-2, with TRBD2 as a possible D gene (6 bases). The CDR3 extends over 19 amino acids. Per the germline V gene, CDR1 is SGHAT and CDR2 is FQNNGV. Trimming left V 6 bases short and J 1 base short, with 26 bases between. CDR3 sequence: CASSLVQATSWAGTDTQYF. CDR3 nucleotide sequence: TGTGCCAGCAGTTTGGTGCAGGCGACTAGTTGGGCGGGCACAGATACGCAGTATTTT.

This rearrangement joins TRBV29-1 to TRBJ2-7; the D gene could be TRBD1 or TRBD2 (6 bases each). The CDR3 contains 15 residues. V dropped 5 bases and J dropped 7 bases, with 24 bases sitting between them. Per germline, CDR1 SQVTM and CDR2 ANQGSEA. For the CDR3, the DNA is TGCAGCGTTCTTGGACCGGTACAGGGACTCCAAGAGCAGTACTTC. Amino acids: CSVLGPVQGLQEQYF.

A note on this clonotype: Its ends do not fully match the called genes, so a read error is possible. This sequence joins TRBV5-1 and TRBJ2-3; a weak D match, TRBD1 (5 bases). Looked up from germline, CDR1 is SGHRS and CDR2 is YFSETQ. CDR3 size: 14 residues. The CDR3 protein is CASNLDTVTDTQYF. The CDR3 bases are TGCGCCAGCAACTTGGACACAGTCACAGATACGCAGTATTTT.

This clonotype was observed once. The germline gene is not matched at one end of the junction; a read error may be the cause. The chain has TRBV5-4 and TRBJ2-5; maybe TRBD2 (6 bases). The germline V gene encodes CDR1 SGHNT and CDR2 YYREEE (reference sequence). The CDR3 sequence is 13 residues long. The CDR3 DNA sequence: TGTGCCAGCAGCGAAGACTGGAGGGAAACCCAGTACTTT. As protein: CASSEDWRETQYF.

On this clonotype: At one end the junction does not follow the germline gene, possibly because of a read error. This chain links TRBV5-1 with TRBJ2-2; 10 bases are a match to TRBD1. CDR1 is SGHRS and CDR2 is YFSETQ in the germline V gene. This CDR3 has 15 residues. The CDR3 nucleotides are TGCGCCAGCTGCTTGGACAGGGGGGACACCGGGGAGCTGTTTTTT. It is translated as CASCLDRGDTGELFF.